What follows are 15 T cell receptor beta chains derived from one specimen sequenced in a study of blood T cell repertoires in COVID-19. TCRdb's copy holds only in-frame clones and misses some; the assay was immunoSEQ multiplex PCR. Of some 87,000 clones in the sample, over 60% are singletons; the top ten hold around 20%. Sequencing used peripheral blood. The receptors were gathered from a woman of 80 years or more with active or convalescent COVID-19.

The gene calls are TRBV24-1 and TRBJ2-1; 7 bases agree with TRBD2. The V gene's germline CDR1 is KGHDR and CDR2 SFDVKD. With V trimmed by 9 bases and J by 9 bases, 19 bases remained unmatched. The CDR3 is made up of 16 amino acids. The CDR3 DNA reads as TGTGCCACCGAAACTACCGGGACTACATCGAGGAGTGAGCAGTTCTTC. Translated, it gives CATETTGTTSRSEQFF.

This clone appeared once. V is TRBV14 and J is TRBJ1-1; D possibly corresponds to TRBD1 (5 bases). The CDR3 consists of 14 residues. V was shortened by 5 bases and J by 5 bases, with 15 bases between the two germline ends. Germline-derived CDR1 and CDR2 are SGHDN and FVKESK. CDR3 sequence reads: CASSTRRGGTEAFF. The CDR3 coding sequence is TGTGCCAGCAGCACCCGGAGGGGTGGAACTGAAGCTTTCTTT.

The table lists this clone with a count of one. This sequence joins TRBV6-5 and TRBJ2-7; D gene ambiguous. In germline, CDR1 is MNHEY, CDR2 SVGAGI. Trimming shortened V by 0 bases and J by 4 bases, and 13 bases separated the two germline ends. The CDR3 runs to 15 residues. The CDR3 spells CASSYSVAGLYEQYF. The CDR3 DNA reads TGTGCCAGCAGTTACTCAGTGGCAGGTTTGTACGAGCAGTACTTC.

The chain has TRBV19 and TRBJ1-1; D ambiguous. The CDR3 sequence is 13 residues long. Trimming left V 3 bases short and J 4 bases short, with 9 bases between. Germline V CDR1 and CDR2: LNHDA, SQIVND (reference sequence). The CDR3 nucleotides are TGTGCCAGTAGTATGGCCAGGCCCACTGAAGCTTTCTTT. Encoded protein: CASSMARPTEAFF.

CDR3 nucleotide sequence: TGTGCCAGCAGGGCGGACAGGGGGCGGCAAGAGACCCAGTACTTC. Protein sequence: CASRADRGRQETQYF. This chain connects TRBV6-6 to TRBJ2-5; 11 nucleotides agree with TRBD1. Trimming removed 6 bases from V and 2 bases from J; junction bases left unmatched: 5. Germline assignment: CDR1 MNHNY and CDR2 SVGAGI (reference sequence). The CDR3 is 15 residues long.

The rearrangement joins TRBV6-5 to TRBJ2-7; the match to TRBD1 covers 8 bases. This CDR3 spans 13 amino acids. The germline CDR1 and CDR2 sequences are MNHEY and SVGAGI. V trimming: 6 bases; J trimming: 6 bases; junction bases outside the gene matches: 7. The CDR3 region has the DNA TGTGCCAGCAGCCTTGGACAGGGTGTCGAGCAGTACTTC. Residues: CASSLGQGVEQYF.

J is TRBJ1-3 and V is TRBV6-2 or TRBV6-3; D unresolved. The V end lost 4 bases, the J end lost 2 bases, and 18 bases lay between the germline ends. CDR3 length equals 17 residues. Germline CDR1 is MNHEY and CDR2 is SVGEGT. As DNA, the CDR3 is TGTGCCAGCAGTTTTTCTCCGCGGATGGCTACTGGAAACACCATATATTTT. Translation: CASSFSPRMATGNTIYF.

The chain employs TRBV5-8 and TRBJ1-3, with a tentative D call TRBD1 (6 bases). The germline V and J ends were trimmed by 4 bases and 0 bases, with 11 bases remaining between them. CDR1 is SGHTS, CDR2 YDEGEE, per germline. The CDR3 runs 15 residues. The CDR3 is CASSRGQSSGNTIYF. The CDR3 DNA is TGTGCCAGCAGCCGCGGACAGAGCTCTGGAAACACCATATATTTT.

This clone was seen a handful of times. The CDR3 sequence: CASSIGDNEQFF. In nucleotides, the CDR3 is TGTGCCAGCAGTATAGGGGACAATGAGCAGTTCTTC. The rearrangement joins TRBV7-3 to TRBJ2-1; a weak D match, TRBD1 (5 bases). Germline values: CDR1 SGHTA, CDR2 FQGTGA. V was clipped by 6 bases and J by 5 bases, with 8 bases between them. The CDR3 is made up of 12 amino acids.

The chain links TRBV18 to TRBJ2-5, with TRBD1 identical over 7 bases. With V trimmed by 3 bases and J by 5 bases, 9 bases remained unmatched. CDR3 size: 15 residues. From germline, CDR1 is KGHSH and CDR2 LQKENI. In nucleotides, the CDR3 is TGTGCCAGCTCACCTTACGAGGGACAGTGGGAGACCCAGTACTTC. Residues: CASSPYEGQWETQYF.

The chain is built from TRBV25-1 and TRBJ1-4; a possible D gene is TRBD1 (6 bases). CDR1 is MGHDK, CDR2 SYGVNS, per germline. The CDR3 extends over 13 amino acids. With 5 bases removed from V and 4 bases from J, the gap between germline ends came to 8 bases. CDR3 protein: CASSLQGNEKLFF. The CDR3, as DNA: TGTGCCAGCAGTTTACAGGGTAATGAAAAACTGTTTTTT.

This chain links TRBV7-2 with TRBJ2-3, with 8 bases that match TRBD1. Germline values: CDR1 SGHTA, CDR2 FQGNSA. This CDR3 has 15 residues. The trim removed 3 bases at V and 6 bases at J, leaving 8 bases unmatched. In nucleotides, the CDR3 is TGTGCCAGCAGCTTTCTATACCGACAGGGGGATACGCAGTATTTT. Its translation: CASSFLYRQGDTQYF.

The J gene is TRBJ1-1, the V gene TRBV19; TRBD1 matches 9 bases. The germline gives CDR1 LNHDA, CDR2 SQIVND (reference sequence). V was pared by 3 bases and J by 10 bases, with 9 bases of the junction left unmatched. CDR3 length: 14 residues. The CDR3 sequence is CASSMGDRVFGAFF. Written as DNA, the CDR3 is TGTGCCAGTAGTATGGGGGACAGGGTGTTTGGAGCTTTCTTT. Drawing the rest from reference TRBV19 and TRBJ1-1, the complete variable domain is DGGITQSPKYLFRKEGQNVTLSCEQNLNHDAMYWYRQDPGQGLRLIYYSQIVNDFQKGDIAEGYSVSREKKESFPLTVTSAQKNPTAFYLCASSMGDRVFGAFFGQGTRLTVV.

Notes on this clone: The same CDR3 arises from other DNA sequences in this sample as well. This chain links TRBV7-2 with TRBJ2-2, with 11 bases fitting TRBD2. Germline lookup yields CDR1 SGHTA and CDR2 FQGNSA. Trimming took 6 bases from V and 5 from J; bases not matched to a gene: 8. This CDR3 has 16 amino acids. The CDR3 protein is CASSLSGGAETGELFF. The CDR3 nucleotides read TGTGCCAGCAGTCTTAGCGGGGGGGCCGAAACCGGGGAGCTGTTTTTT.

This clone was seen only a few times. The chain combines TRBV28 with TRBJ2-6; D not resolved. V was shortened by 5 bases and J by 4 bases, with 15 bases between the two germline ends. This CDR3 region has 16 residues. Germline CDR1 and CDR2: MDHEN and SYDVKM. CDR3 amino acids: CASSPQTPGGANVLTF. DNA for the CDR3: TGTGCCAGCAGTCCCCAGACACCCGGCGGGGCCAACGTCCTGACTTTC.